A selection of T cell receptor beta chains follows, all from one sample in a study of CD8 T cells in ankylosing spondylitis. TCRdb redid the calling of the 5' RACE reads with MiXCR, one entry per CDR3 protein. Here the sample spans a few hundred thousand distinct CDR3 sequences, 20% to 30% being singletons. Sample: blood, either unsorted or a sorted T cell fraction (not recorded which). The receptor source for this set is a male donor with ankylosing spondylitis or in good health (not recorded which). Both conserved end residues are trimmed from each CDR3. A D gene is named only where the DNA matches it firmly.

TRBV20-1 | . | SWGAGNQPQH
TRBV6-5 | TRBD2 | ASSTSGDWGEQF
TRBV5-1 | TRBD1 | ASRTTGVGSPLH
TRBV12-3/TRBV12-4 | . | ASRGGRRQRTDTQY
TRBV12-3/TRBV12-4 | TRBD2 | ASRPTSGSTDTQY
TRBV6-1 | . | ASRDGGIHQDLYGYT
TRBV29-1 | TRBD2 | SVTSGTDTQY
TRBV20-1 | TRBD1 | SARTGGFSPLH
TRBV7-2 | . | ASSLVSGKNSPLH
TRBV6-1 | TRBD1 | ASSPRGDRVYEQF
TRBV7-3 | . | ASSLNAGSPYNEQF
TRBV6-6 | TRBD2 | ASRAGGRDTQY
TRBV10-3 | TRBD2 | AISESGLAGNEQF
TRBV2 | . | ASSEDRANTGELF
TRBV30 | . | AWSGGTRNQPQH
TRBV6-1 | . | ASSEELGGGETQY
TRBV7-2 | . | ASNMEAYRDTQY
TRBV20-1 | TRBD1 | SATGTGGSLSNQPQH
TRBV29-1 | . | SVRARGYGNEQF
TRBV7-9 | . | ASSLGQGLQETQY
TRBV7-3 | TRBD2 | ASSPRPSGGSKETQY
TRBV20-1 | . | SASDPNRETQY